This T cell receptor beta chain was sequenced in a study of blood T cells in healthy people across ages. General study points: Age showed a roughly linear inverse relationship with TCR beta diversity per million T cells. It was the long-lived donors that had more naive CD4+ cells and higher diversity than aged donors.

For the second PCR, which ran for about 7 to 11 cycles, a sample-barcoded 5' primer and a J-beta primer mix were used. Each cDNA molecule was tagged by a template-switch adaptor that had 12 random nucleotides. One entry per CDR3 protein results from TCRdb running MiXCR on the 5' RACE reads. The sample shows hundreds of thousands of distinct CDR3 sequences, around 32% of them seen only once. In germline, CDR1 is MNHEY, CDR2 SVGEGT. Trimming left V 10 bases short and J 5 bases short, with 12 bases between. The CDR3 contains 12 residues. Points on this clonotype: Its specificity is not known.

The chain combines TRBV6-2 or TRBV6-3 with TRBJ1-5; D might be TRBD1 (5 bases). The clonotype comes from a woman over 75 in good health. The sequencing sample was made of blood. The CDR3 DNA reads TGTGCCACTAGACGGGGCGATCAGCCCCAGCATTTT. Encoded protein: CATRRGDQPQHF.